The 5 T cell receptor beta chains below all came from one sample that was sequenced in a study of OX40 agonist ivuxolimab in advanced cancers. TCRdb keeps only in-frame clones here, not all; method: immunoSEQ multiplex PCR. Among about 64,000 clones listed, less than 90% were seen once. Sequenced material: CD4+ or CD8+ T cells sorted from blood, taken in a trial of the OX40 agonist ivuxolimab. These receptors all come from an adult with an advanced solid tumor such as melanoma, head and neck, liver or kidney cancer.

DNA for the CDR3: TGTGCCAGCAGCTTAAGTCTAGCGGCTTTTGGTAACGAGCAGTACTTC. Protein sequence: CASSLSLAAFGNEQYF. This chain joins TRBV7-9 and TRBJ2-7, with TRBD2 matching 7 bases. V was clipped by 2 bases and J by 5 bases; unmatched bases: 12. From germline, CDR1 is SEHNR and CDR2 FQNEAQ (reference sequence). The CDR3 extends over 16 amino acids.

This clone was seen a few times. This sequence joins TRBV10-3 and TRBJ1-4; the D is unclear. Trimming pared 3 bases from V and 7 bases from J, leaving 12 bases between. Germline CDR1 is ENHRY and CDR2 is SYGVKD. CDR3 size: 14 residues. Here the CDR3 DNA reads TGTGCCATCAGTGACACTAACCCCGGTGAAAAACTGTTTTTT. Its translation: CAISDTNPGEKLFF.

The V gene is TRBV5-1, the J gene TRBJ2-6; a weak D match, TRBD1 (5 bases). V was cut by 4 bases and J by 0 bases, with 8 bases left in between. The CDR3 spans 15 residues. The germline V gene encodes CDR1 SGHRS and CDR2 YFSETQ. CDR3 nucleotide sequence: TGCGCCAGCAGCCAAGACAGCTCTGGGGCCAACGTCCTGACTTTC. It translates to CASSQDSSGANVLTF.

The rearrangement links TRBV28 to TRBJ1-4; TRBD1 matches 7 bases. Trimming at V came to 6 bases and at J to 7 bases, leaving 5 bases not matched to a gene. In germline, CDR1 is MDHEN, CDR2 SYDVKM. The CDR3 runs to 13 residues. CDR3 in DNA: TGTGCCAGCAGCACCGGGACAGTTGAAAAACTGTTTTTT. It is translated as CASSTGTVEKLFF.

J is TRBJ1-1 and V is TRBV14, with D unresolved. The CDR3 spans 13 residues. CDR1 SGHDN and CDR2 FVKESK come from the germline V gene. V lost 1 base, J lost 5 bases, and 8 bases lay in between. The CDR3 region has the DNA TGTGCCAGCAGCCAAGGACGTCTAACTGAAGCTTTCTTT. Translated: CASSQGRLTEAFF.